These 20 T cell receptor beta chains share one sample of origin, sequenced in a study of blood T cell repertoires in COVID-19. Data came from immunoSEQ multiplex PCR; TCRdb stores just in-frame clones and leaves some out. The sample lists about 170,000 clones, about 85% seen once, with approximately 7.6% in the top ten. The sample comprised peripheral blood. The origin of the receptors is a woman aged 80 or over with COVID-19, enrolled during active disease.

The chain uses TRBV18 and TRBJ1-2; TRBD1 agrees at 7 bases. J was trimmed by 2 bases and V by 0 bases; bases with no gene match: 3. The CDR3 covers 15 residues. Germline V gene lookup returns CDR1 KGHSH and CDR2 LQKENI. CDR3 sequence: CASSPPGTVNYGYTF. CDR3 DNA sequence: TGTGCCAGCTCACCACCGGGGACAGTAAACTATGGCTACACCTTC.

This clone came up once. The chain links TRBV20-1 to TRBJ1-2; D unresolved. The germline V gene has CDR1 DFQATT and CDR2 SNEGSKA (reference sequence). V shed 4 bases and J shed 7 bases, with 7 bases lying between them. CDR3 size: 10 residues. The CDR3 loop reads CSATGSGYTF. The CDR3 bases are TGCAGTGCTACCGGTTCTGGCTACACCTTC.

This rearrangement joins TRBV21-1 to TRBJ1-1; the table's TRBD1 call for D was not verified on the DNA. TRBV21-1 is a pseudogene. The length of the CDR3 is 15 residues. As DNA, the CDR3 is TGTGCCAGCAAAAGGACCTTGCAGGGCCTTTTGAGAGAGGTCTTT. Its protein product is CASKRTLQGLLREVF.

V is TRBV6-2 or TRBV6-3 and J is TRBJ2-2; tentative D call: TRBD2 (5 bases). Germline CDR1 MNHEY, CDR2 SVGEGT. The V gene lost 4 bases and the J gene lost 5 bases, with 8 bases spanning the gap. This CDR3 region has 13 residues. As DNA, the CDR3 is TGTGCCAGCAGTTCTAGGGAGACCGGGGAGCTGTTTTTT. This gives the protein CASSSRETGELFF.

The chain recombines TRBV6-4 with TRBJ2-2, with D possibly matching TRBD1 (5 bases). The CDR3 covers 14 residues. Germline loops: CDR1 MRHNA, CDR2 SNTAGT. Trimming took off 5 bases at V and 5 bases at J, with 12 bases between the two ends. The CDR3 region has the DNA TGTGCCAGCAGTCCAACAGGTTTTACCGGGGAGCTGTTTTTT. It encodes CASSPTGFTGELFF.

The gene calls are TRBV6-1 and TRBJ1-5; 8 nucleotides line up with TRBD1. V was pared by 3 bases and J by 5 bases, with 3 bases of the junction left unmatched. The V gene's germline CDR1 is MNHNS and CDR2 SASEGT. The CDR3 is 14 residues long. The CDR3 region has the DNA TGTGCCAGCAGTGACAGGGGGCGCGATCAGCCCCAGCATTTT. Translated: CASSDRGRDQPQHF.

This clone has more than one count but fewer than ten. The chain uses TRBV18 and TRBJ1-1, with 12 bases lining up with TRBD1. J lost 4 bases, V lost 3 bases, and 3 bases had no gene match. This CDR3 spans 15 amino acids. CDR1 and CDR2 from the germline V gene are KGHSH and LQKENI. The CDR3 region has the DNA TGTGCCAGCTCACCGGGACAGGGGGCGAGCACTGAAGCTTTCTTT. Its protein is CASSPGQGASTEAFF.

The chain combines TRBV27 with TRBJ2-1, with TRBD2 matching 12 bases. The V gene's germline CDR1 is MNHEY and CDR2 SMNVEV (reference sequence). The CDR3 runs 13 residues. Germline trimming cut 6 bases from V and 6 bases from J; bases unmatched to any gene: 0. The CDR3 bases are TGTGCCAGCAGACTAGCGGGGGGCAATGAGCAGTTCTTC. Its translation: CASRLAGGNEQFF.

V usage is TRBV19 and J usage is TRBJ2-2; 10 bases match TRBD2. The CDR3 is made up of 14 amino acids. CDR1 and CDR2 (germline): LNHDA, SQIVND (reference sequence). Trimming took 7 bases from V and 5 from J; bases not matched to a gene: 4. The CDR3 reads CASKASGGTGELFF. The CDR3 region has the DNA TGTGCCAGTAAGGCTAGCGGGGGAACCGGGGAGCTGTTTTTT.

Concerning this clone itself: At one end, the junction sequence differs from germline, possibly due to a read error. The chain employs TRBV7-7 and TRBJ2-7, with 7 positions matching TRBD1. Germline V gene lookup returns CDR1 SSHAT and CDR2 FNYEAQ (reference sequence). The length of the CDR3 is 13 residues. CDR3 DNA sequence: TGTGCTAGCAGCTTAACAGGGGTCTCTGAGCAGTACTTC. This codes for CASSLTGVSEQYF.

This sequence joins TRBV24-1 and TRBJ2-3; 9 bases line up with TRBD2. Germline V CDR1 and CDR2: KGHDR, SFDVKD. Trimming at V came to 6 bases and at J to 0 bases, leaving 3 bases not matched to a gene. The CDR3 has 15 residues. CDR3 loop: CATSPSGTSTDTQYF. The CDR3 DNA is TGTGCCACCAGTCCTAGCGGGACCAGCACAGATACGCAGTATTTT.

The gene calls are TRBV19 and TRBJ2-1, with TRBD2 as a possible D gene (6 bases). This CDR3 comprises 12 residues. Trimming left V 9 bases short and J 13 bases short, with 19 bases between. Germline-derived CDR1 and CDR2 are LNHDA and SQIVND (reference sequence). CDR3 protein: CASGGRLGPQFF. The CDR3 bases are TGTGCCAGCGGGGGACGATTGGGTCCCCAGTTCTTC.

Remarks on this clone: Sequence at one end of the junction differs from germline and may be a read error. V gene TRBV7-9 combines with J gene TRBJ2-2, with TRBD2 matching over 9 bases. The CDR3 is made up of 18 amino acids. Germline CDR1 is SEHNR and CDR2 is FQNEAQ (reference sequence). The CDR3: CASRTRASGTANTGELFF. The CDR3 DNA reads TGTGCCAGCAGAACTCGGGCTAGCGGGACCGCGAATACCGGGGAGCTGTTTTTT.

V usage is TRBV27 and J usage is TRBJ1-5; 8 bases line up with TRBD1. Germline-derived CDR1 and CDR2 are MNHEY and SMNVEV (reference sequence). The V gene end was trimmed by 6 bases and the J gene end by 2 bases; junction bases not matched to a gene: 6. There are 15 residues in the CDR3. The CDR3 nucleotides are TGTGCCAGCAGCAGGACAGGGTCGGGCAATCAGCCCCAGCATTTT. Residues: CASSRTGSGNQPQHF.

Points on this clone: Germline is not matched at one junction end, which may reflect a read error. This chain joins TRBV7-7 and TRBJ1-1, with a tentative D call TRBD1 (6 bases). Germline lookup yields CDR1 SSHAT and CDR2 FNYEAQ (reference sequence). The CDR3 loop spans 13 amino acids. CDR3: CASSHDRYTEAFF. The CDR3 DNA follows: TGTGCTAGCAGCCACGACAGGTACACTGAAGCTTTCTTT.

The J gene is TRBJ1-1, the V gene TRBV10-3, with unresolved D. The CDR3 length is 14 residues. Germline CDR1 and CDR2: ENHRY and SYGVKD. V was pared by 10 bases and J by 3 bases, with 18 bases between. The CDR3 is CATGLSAMDTEAFF. In DNA form, the CDR3 reads TGTGCCACAGGATTATCGGCAATGGACACTGAAGCTTTCTTT.

This chain connects TRBV7-3 to TRBJ1-2; 7 bases align to TRBD1. Losses at the gene ends were 3 bases for V and 4 bases for J; bases not matched to a gene: 5. In germline, CDR1 is SGHTA, CDR2 FQGTGA. CDR3 length: 14 residues. CDR3 amino acids: CASSLTGTGYGYTF. The CDR3 DNA follows: TGTGCCAGCAGCTTGACAGGGACTGGCTATGGCTACACCTTC.

The rearrangement uses TRBV10-2 and TRBJ1-6; D not resolved. CDR1 WSHSY and CDR2 SAAADI come from the germline V gene. With 3 bases removed from V and 0 bases from J, the gap between germline ends came to 6 bases. There are 15 residues in the CDR3. The CDR3, as DNA: TGCGCCAGCAGTGATTTGAGCTCCTATAATTCACCCCTCCACTTT. Protein: CASSDLSSYNSPLHF.

The J gene is TRBJ2-7, the V gene TRBV27; TRBD2 aligns across 13 bases. Per germline, CDR1 MNHEY and CDR2 SMNVEV (reference sequence). The CDR3 contains 15 residues. V was pared by 5 bases and J by 2 bases, with 3 bases of the junction left unmatched. In DNA, the CDR3 is TGTGCCAGCAGTGTGGGACTAGCGGGAACCTACGAGCAGTACTTC. This encodes CASSVGLAGTYEQYF.

The chain combines TRBV6-6 with TRBJ2-3; tentative D call: TRBD1 (5 bases). Germline lookup yields CDR1 MNHNY and CDR2 SVGAGI (reference sequence). CDR3 length: 14 residues. Trimming cost V 7 bases and J 5 bases, with 16 bases left between them. Here the CDR3 reads CASIFRWGIDTQYF. CDR3 DNA sequence: TGTGCCAGCATTTTTCGTTGGGGCATAGATACGCAGTATTTT.